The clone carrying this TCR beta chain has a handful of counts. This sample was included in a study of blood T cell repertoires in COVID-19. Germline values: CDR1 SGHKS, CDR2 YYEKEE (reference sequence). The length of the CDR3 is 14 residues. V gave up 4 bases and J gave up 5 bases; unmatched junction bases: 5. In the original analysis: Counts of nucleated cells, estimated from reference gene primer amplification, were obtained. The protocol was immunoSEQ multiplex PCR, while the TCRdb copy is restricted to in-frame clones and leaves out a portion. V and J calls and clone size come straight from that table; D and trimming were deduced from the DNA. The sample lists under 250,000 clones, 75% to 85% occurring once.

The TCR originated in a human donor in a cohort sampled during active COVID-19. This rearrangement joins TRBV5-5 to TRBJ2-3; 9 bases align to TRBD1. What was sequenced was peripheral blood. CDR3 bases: TGTGCCAGCAGCCCCGGACAGGGGAAAGATACGCAGTATTTT. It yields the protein CASSPGQGKDTQYF. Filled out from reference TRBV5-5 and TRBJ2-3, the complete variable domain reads DAGVTQSPTHLIKTRGQQVTLRCSPISGHKSVSWYQQVLGQGPQFIFQYYEKEERGRGNFPDRFSARQFPNYSSELNVNALLLGDSALYLCASSPGQGKDTQYFGPGTRLTVL.